The 6 T cell receptor beta chains reported below all come from one sample, sequenced in a study of T-cell memory formation after mild COVID-19. TCRdb reanalysed the 5' RACE reads using MiXCR and keeps one entry per CDR3 protein. The sample holds fewer than 140,000 distinct CDR3 sequences, around an eighth seen once. Specimen: PBMCs or a T cell subset sorted from them (not recorded which). These TCRs come from an adult woman who had mild COVID-19 (a few samples of this study predate the infection). Cell type and time point are not known.

The chain links TRBV9 to TRBJ2-1; 7 nucleotides agree with TRBD2. V gave up 3 bases and J gave up 5 bases; unmatched junction bases: 8. This CDR3 is 15 amino acids long. Germline-derived CDR1 and CDR2 are SGDLS and YYNGEE. For the CDR3, the DNA is TGTGCCAGCAGCGCCTTAAGCGGGAACCACAATGAGCAGTTCTTC. This codes for CASSALSGNHNEQFF. The whole variable domain, remainder taken from reference TRBV9 and TRBJ2-1, is DSGVTQTPKHLITATGQRVTLRCSPRSGDLSVYWYQQSLDQGLQFLIQYYNGEERAKGNILERFSAQQFPDLHSELNLSSLELGDSALYFCASSALSGNHNEQFFGPGTRLTVL.

This clonotype was counted once. The rearrangement links TRBV7-8 to TRBJ1-5, with D possibly TRBD1 on 5 matching bases. Germline CDR1 SGHVS, CDR2 FQNEAQ. The V gene lost 4 bases and the J gene lost 3 bases, with 10 bases spanning the gap. The CDR3 totals 14 residues. CDR3 region: CASSSDSLNQPQHF. CDR3 DNA sequence: TGTGCCAGCAGCTCCGACAGCCTCAATCAGCCCCAGCATTTT.

This clonotype was detected only a few times. The rearrangement links TRBV6-1 to TRBJ2-7; D uncertain. With 0 bases removed from V and 0 bases from J, the gap between germline ends came to 12 bases. Germline CDR1 and CDR2: MNHNS and SASEGT. This CDR3 comprises 16 residues. The CDR3 reads CASSEAPGGYSYEQYF. The CDR3 nucleotides are TGTGCCAGCAGTGAAGCCCCAGGCGGATACTCCTACGAGCAGTACTTC.

This CDR3 reads CASSSDHLADPYNEQFF. Here the CDR3 DNA reads TGTGCCAGCAGCTCCGACCACCTAGCGGATCCCTACAATGAGCAGTTCTTC. J is TRBJ2-1 and V is TRBV7-3; 7 positions agree with TRBD2. Per germline, CDR1 SGHTA and CDR2 FQGTGA. The CDR3 length is 17 residues. The V and J ends lost 4 bases and 2 bases, in that order; junction bases with no gene match: 11.

This clonotype was counted at least ten times. The gene calls are TRBV5-1 and TRBJ2-1; D call uncertain. The CDR3 consists of 14 residues. V lost 1 base and J lost 3, with 8 bases in between. Germline V gene lookup returns CDR1 SGHRS and CDR2 YFSETQ. The CDR3 loop reads CASSLSKGYNEQFF. CDR3 DNA sequence: TGCGCCAGCAGCTTGAGTAAGGGCTACAATGAGCAGTTCTTC. The variable domain in full, completed from reference TRBV5-1 and TRBJ2-1, reads KAGVTQTPRYLIKTRGQQVTLSCSPISGHRSVSWYQQTPGQGLQFLFEYFSETQRNKGNFPGRFSGRQFSNSRSEMNVSTLELGDSALYLCASSLSKGYNEQFFGPGTRLTVL.

This clonotype was observed a handful of times. This chain links TRBV2 with TRBJ2-7; possible D gene TRBD2, 6 bases. Trimming left V 3 bases short and J 4 bases short, with 13 bases between. The germline gives CDR1 SNHLY, CDR2 FYNNEI. The CDR3 sequence is 14 residues long. The CDR3 DNA follows: TGTGCCAGCAGTGAGTTTCTAGCGCCGTACGAGCAGTACTTC. This codes for CASSEFLAPYEQYF.